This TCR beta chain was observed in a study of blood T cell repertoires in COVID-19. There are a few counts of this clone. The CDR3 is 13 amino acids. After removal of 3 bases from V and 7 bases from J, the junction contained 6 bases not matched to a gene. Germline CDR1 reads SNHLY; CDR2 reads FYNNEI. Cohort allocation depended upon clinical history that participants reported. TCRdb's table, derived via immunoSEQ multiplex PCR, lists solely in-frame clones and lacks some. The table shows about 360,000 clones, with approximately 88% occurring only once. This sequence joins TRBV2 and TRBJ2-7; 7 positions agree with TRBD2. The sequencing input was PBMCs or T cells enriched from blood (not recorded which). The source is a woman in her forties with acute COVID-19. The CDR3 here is CASSDYGGDEQYF. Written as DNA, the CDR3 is TGTGCCAGCAGTGATTATGGGGGGGATGAGCAGTACTTC.